The T cell receptor (beta chain) described here comes from a study of brain T cells in children with intractable seizures. Study-wide results and limits: Viral specificity was inferred only from CDR3 similarity; HCMV serostatus was unknown.

The CDR3 sequence is 15 residues long. In germline, CDR1 is MDHEN, CDR2 SYDVKM. V lost 11 bases, J lost 0 bases, and 17 bases lay in between. Specified time point: blood from clinic visit 5 months post-surgery; TSC patient then seizure free. In the case of this clone: Its antigen is still unknown.

Some clones are missing from TCRdb's copy, which holds only in-frame ones; the method was immunoSEQ multiplex PCR. The data hold 300,000 to 400,000 clones, with more than 85% observed a single time. The input for sequencing was peripheral blood, taken more than 4 months after surgery. This sequence was found in a boy younger than two with tuberous sclerosis and intractable seizures. This sequence joins TRBV28 and TRBJ2-4; weak D call: TRBD2 (6 bases). The CDR3 loop is CASRTGLPAKNIQYF. In DNA, the CDR3 is TGTGCCTCAAGAACGGGACTCCCAGCCAAAAACATTCAGTACTTC.